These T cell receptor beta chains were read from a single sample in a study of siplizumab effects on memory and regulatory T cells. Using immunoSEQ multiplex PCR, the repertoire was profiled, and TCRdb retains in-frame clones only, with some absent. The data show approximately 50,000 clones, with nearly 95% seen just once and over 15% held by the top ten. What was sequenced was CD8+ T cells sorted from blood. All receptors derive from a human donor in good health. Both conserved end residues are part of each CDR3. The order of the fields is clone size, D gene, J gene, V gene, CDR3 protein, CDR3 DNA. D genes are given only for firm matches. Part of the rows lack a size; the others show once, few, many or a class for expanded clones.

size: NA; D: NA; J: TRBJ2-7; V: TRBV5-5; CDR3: CASSFVGSYEQYF; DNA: TGTGCCAGCAGCTTTGTCGGTTCCTACGAGCAGTACTTC
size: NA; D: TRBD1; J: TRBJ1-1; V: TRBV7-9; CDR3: CASSSSPGQSLNTEAFF; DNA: TGTGCCAGCAGCTCCTCCCCGGGACAGAGTTTGAACACTGAAGCTTTCTTT
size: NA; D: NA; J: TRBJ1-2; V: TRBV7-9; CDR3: CASSLVGGAENGYTF; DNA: TGTGCCAGCAGCTTAGTAGGCGGGGCAGAGAATGGCTACACCTTC
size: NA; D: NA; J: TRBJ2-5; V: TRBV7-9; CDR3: CASSSPVEGEPRQETQYF; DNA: TGTGCCAGCAGCTCCCCCGTTGAGGGGGAGCCTCGACAAGAGACCCAGTACTTC
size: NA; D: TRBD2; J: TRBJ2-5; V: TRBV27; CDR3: CASSLGLAGVGETQYF; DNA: TGTGCCAGCAGTTTGGGACTAGCGGGAGTCGGGGAGACCCAGTACTTC
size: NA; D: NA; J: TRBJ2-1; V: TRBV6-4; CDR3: CASSRTAYNEQFF; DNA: TGTGCCAGCAGTCGGACGGCCTACAATGAGCAGTTCTTC
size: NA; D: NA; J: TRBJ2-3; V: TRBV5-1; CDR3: CASSATGRTDTQYF; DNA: TGCGCCAGCAGCGCGACTGGGCGCACAGATACGCAGTATTTT
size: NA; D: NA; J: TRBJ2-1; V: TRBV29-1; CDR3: CSAQLDYNEQFF; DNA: TGCAGCGCCCAATTAGACTACAATGAGCAGTTCTTC
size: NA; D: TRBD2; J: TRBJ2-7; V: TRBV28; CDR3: CASSLGTSGRREQYF; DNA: TGTGCCAGCAGTTTGGGGACTAGCGGGAGAAGAGAGCAGTACTTC
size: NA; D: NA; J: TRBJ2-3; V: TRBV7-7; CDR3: CASSLGFRTDTQYF; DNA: TGTGCCAGCAGCTTAGGGTTTCGTACAGATACGCAGTATTTT
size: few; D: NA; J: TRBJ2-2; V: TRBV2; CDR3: CASSGAGELFF; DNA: TGTGCCAGCAGTGGAGCCGGGGAGCTGTTTTTT
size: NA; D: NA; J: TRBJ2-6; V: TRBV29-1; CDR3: CSVGGDGANVLTF; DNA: TGCAGCGTTGGTGGGGACGGGGCCAACGTCCTGACTTTC
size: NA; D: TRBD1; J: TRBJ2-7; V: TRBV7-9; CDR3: CASSPSGQYLPYEQYF; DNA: TGTGCCAGCAGCCCCTCGGGACAGTATCTCCCCTACGAGCAGTACTTC
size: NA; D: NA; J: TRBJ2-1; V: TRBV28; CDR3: CASSFYEYNEQFF; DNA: TGTGCCAGCAGTTTTTATGAGTACAATGAGCAGTTCTTC
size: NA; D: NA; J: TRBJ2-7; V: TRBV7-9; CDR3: CASGGSPNFYEQYF; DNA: TGTGCCAGCGGGGGCAGTCCAAACTTCTACGAGCAGTACTTC
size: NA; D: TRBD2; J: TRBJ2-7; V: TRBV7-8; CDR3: CASSTESGSWYEQYF; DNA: TGTGCCAGCAGCACTGAGAGCGGGAGTTGGTACGAGCAGTACTTC